The T cell receptor (beta chain) described here comes from a study of T cell responses to AZD1222 COVID-19 vaccine. The CDR3 spans 14 residues. Trimming cost V 6 bases and J 1 base, with 12 bases left between them. The germline gives CDR1 MNHEY, CDR2 SVGEGT. Second-dose groups at about 4 or about 12 weeks were pooled. Findings of the study overall: Seropositive at baseline were only a handful of AZD1222 recipients. Donors were largely white British and mainly female; clonal diversity was possibly underestimated.

Profiled with immunoSEQ multiplex PCR; TCRdb holds only in-frame clones, not every one. The repertoire holds hundreds of thousands of clones, with approximately 94% as singletons. For this clone: The antigen is undetermined.

The source was peripheral blood, collected 28 days after the second AZD1222 dose. The chain combines TRBV6-2 or TRBV6-3 with TRBJ1-1; D unclear. This TCR was recovered from an adult who received the AZD1222 COVID-19 vaccine. The CDR3 region has the DNA TGTGCCAGCAGCCTATCTCTCGGGAACACTGAAGCTTTCTTT. Protein product: CASSLSLGNTEAFF.